Given below is one T cell receptor beta chain in context. The target of this receptor is not known. Base qualities are missing; no much larger clone stands one base away. Sample time point, as interpreted from the label and publication: pre-sensitization, week 0. The treatment or condition label corresponds to: therapeutic diphenylcyclopropenone sensitization with weekly scalp DPC. At every patch-test visit, the blood draw took place before the patch test was put on. Patients were eligible if aged 18 to 70, diagnosed with alopecia and judged suitable for DPC therapy, and pregnant patients were excluded. Unfractionated whole blood was collected in Tempus Blood RNA tubes, and total RNA was extracted from that blood. The sample is drawn from a study of human T cells and chemical hapten exposure listed by TCRdb under 2021. Background for the entire study: For sensitization, 2% DPC in acetone was applied to a 2 cm by 2 cm area of upper inner arm skin. Throughout the approximately 24-week study period, patients were also given weekly therapeutic DPC doses on the scalp. Patch testing on the upper back used Finn chambers containing 0.01% DPC, with scoring done after 6 days according to International Contact Dermatitis Research Group standards. The patient cohort, mostly female, included alopecia areata with under or over 50% scalp involvement, alopecia totalis and alopecia universalis. Libraries were combined into a pool for sequencing, and differences in TCR yield between samples came mainly from small differences in library volumes within the pool. The study tracked peripheral blood TCR repertoire changes in vivo during primary and secondary sensitization to the hapten diphenylcyclopropenone (DPC) in alopecia patients. Patient blood was sampled pre-sensitization (week 0) and at 2, 6 and about 24 weeks after DPC sensitization. Approximately 28 alopecia patients provided blood for TCR sequencing at one to four time points (pre-sensitization, 2, 6 and 24 weeks).

Inclusive of the bounding cysteine and phenylalanine, the CDR3 is 18 residues long. Only the CDR3 part of the read is kept: 54 bases, read in frame from the first base. Taken from the germline V gene (reference sequence), the CDR1 and CDR2 loops are DFQATT and SNEGSKA. V loses 1 base at its end and J loses 3 bases; junction bases beyond the gene matches: 12. The library relied on RACE. Sequencing relied on a NextSeq 500. During library preparation, unique molecular identifiers were attached to individual cDNA molecules so that TCRs could be counted in a quantitative, reproducible way. From each blood RNA sample, both TCR alpha and TCR beta chains were sequenced. In the source study's methods: A median of roughly 100,000 TCRs per sample was observed, with a range of about 20,000 to 750,000. V, J and CDR3 annotation of the TCR reads was carried out using the Decombinator software suite. For PS versus PT1 abundance plots, all samples were subsampled to the same number of TCRs (28,000). TCRs were defined as expanded if absent before sensitization and observed at least eight times at the 2-week time point. The public reads were run again by TCRdb, first through fastp at Q25 and then through MiXCR, and only productive beta chains were kept. For every CDR3 protein sequence, its rows merge into one entry that carries the most common genes and DNA. The V and J calls follow TCRdb's processing rather than the paper's. The sample records 270,000 or so distinct CDR3 sequences, around 7.7% of which are singletons. 0.9% to 1.5% of the sample goes to the ten largest clones.

Study-level results and caveats: Expanded TCRs formed significantly more large CDR3 similarity clusters than pre-sensitization or healthy control sets, consistent with antigen-driven responses. A positive correlation was found between the number of PT1 expanded TCRs and patch test score, with significance reached at thresholds 8, 16 and 32 but not 4. After repeated subsampling, the strength of the expansion versus patch-test correlation and the threshold at which it became significant changed. No change with DPC sensitization was found in the number of TCRs above 1 in 1000 frequency, and no evidence of global repertoire structure alterations was found. Because all patients had alopecia, a presumed autoimmune disease, the immune response of the patients might differ from that of healthy individuals.

Source: whole blood, taken in connection with sensitization to the hapten diphenylcyclopropenone (DPC). The V and J segments used are TRBV20-1 and TRBJ1-4; 9 junctional bases match TRBD1. This clonotype originated in a young man with alopecia areata. Some clones in this sample may be carry-over from other donors' samples. In nucleotide form, the sequence is TGCAGTGCTAGAGTTGACGAGACAGGGGGTCCGGCTAATGAAAAACTGTTTTTT. Translation gives CSARVDETGGPANEKLFF.